The 25 T cell receptor beta chains presented below share a single source sample, sequenced in a study of cytomegalovirus exposure and HLA in healthy donors. Primers for the PCR totalled 60 Vbeta and 13 Jbeta. The protocol was immunoSEQ multiplex PCR, while the TCRdb copy is restricted to in-frame clones and leaves out a portion. Of approximately 150,000 clones in the sample, over 60% are singletons; the top ten hold roughly 1%. Sequencing was carried out using PBMCs. The receptors originated from a woman aged 55-69 years in good health and CMV-seronegative.

This clone was counted only a few times. The rearrangement links TRBV5-5 to TRBJ2-1; unclear D gene. The V end lost 0 bases, the J end lost 12 bases, and 16 bases lay between the germline ends. This CDR3 has 14 residues. Germline V gene sequence: CDR1 SGHKS, CDR2 YYEKEE (reference sequence). Here the CDR3 DNA reads TGTGCCAGCAGCTTGGGGAGTGTCGTAATGGGGCAGTTCTTC. Translation: CASSLGSVVMGQFF.

J is TRBJ2-1 and V is TRBV30; possible D gene TRBD2, 5 bases. Trimming stripped 1 base from V and 6 bases from J, with 16 bases between. The CDR3 is 15 amino acids. The V gene's germline CDR1 is GTSNPN and CDR2 SVGIG (reference sequence). In DNA form, the CDR3 reads TGTGCCTGGAGTGAGGACTTACGCGAGGGCAATGAGCAGTTCTTC. Translation: CAWSEDLREGNEQFF.

A few counts support this clone. The rearrangement uses TRBV10-3 and TRBJ2-1, with D possibly matching TRBD1 (6 bases). V was shortened by 3 bases and J by 0 bases, with 9 bases between the two germline ends. This CDR3 has 15 residues. Germline V gives CDR1 ENHRY, CDR2 SYGVKD. CDR3: CAISDRGSSYNEQFF. Here the CDR3 DNA reads TGTGCCATCAGTGATAGGGGGAGCTCCTACAATGAGCAGTTCTTC.

J is TRBJ1-5 and V is TRBV28; D remains ambiguous. V lost 4 bases and J 1 base, leaving 14 bases between the germline ends. This CDR3 region has 16 residues. Germline values: CDR1 MDHEN, CDR2 SYDVKM. DNA for the CDR3: TGTGCCAGCAGTTCCCTTCGTTGGCAGAGCAATCAGCCCCAGCATTTT. Protein sequence: CASSSLRWQSNQPQHF.

V gene TRBV5-4 combines with J gene TRBJ1-1; D unclear. The CDR3 sequence is 15 residues long. CDR1 is SGHNT, CDR2 YYREEE, per germline (reference sequence). With 4 bases removed from V and 3 bases from J, the gap between germline ends came to 16 bases. In DNA, the CDR3 is TGTGCCAGCAGCGTAAGGCCCCGGGAGGACACTGAAGCTTTCTTT. This sequence encodes CASSVRPREDTEAFF.

A word on this clone: Mismatch with germline at one junction end may stem from a read error. The rearrangement uses TRBV5-1 and TRBJ1-1; D is undetermined. CDR3 length: 15 amino acids. CDR1 and CDR2 from the germline V gene are SGHRS and YFSETQ. The CDR3 DNA sequence: TGCGCCAGCAGCTTGGGCGGCACCGTGAACGCTGAAGCTTTCTTT. Translating gives CASSLGGTVNAEAFF.

The V and J genes are TRBV20-1 and TRBJ2-7, with a weak D call TRBD2 (5 bases). This CDR3 is 10 amino acids long. Germline V lookup: CDR1 DFQATT, CDR2 SNEGSKA (reference sequence). The CDR3 DNA reads TGCAGCGCCCCTTCCCGGGGGCAGTACTTC. This codes for CSAPSRGQYF.

CDR3 in DNA: TGTGCCAGCAGTGAAGCTGCCTACCCGGGAAAATCACCCCTCCACTTT. Its protein product is CASSEAAYPGKSPLHF. The gene calls are TRBV6-1 and TRBJ1-6; D uncertain. V lost 0 bases, J lost 10 bases, and 16 bases lay in between. In germline, CDR1 is MNHNS, CDR2 SASEGT. The CDR3 contains 16 residues.

The chain has TRBV5-1 and TRBJ1-1; possible D gene TRBD1, 6 bases. Trimming took off 7 bases at V and 2 bases at J, with 18 bases between the two ends. This CDR3 contains 15 residues. Germline loops: CDR1 SGHRS, CDR2 YFSETQ. Here the CDR3 DNA reads TGCGCCAGCCTAAGCGGGGACACGATAAACACTGAAGCTTTCTTT. Translating it yields CASLSGDTINTEAFF.

The rearrangement joins TRBV6-1 to TRBJ2-7, with 7 bases fitting TRBD2. Germline CDR1 and CDR2: MNHNS and SASEGT. The ends lost 3 bases at V and 2 bases at J; junction bases unmatched: 10. The CDR3 loop spans 16 amino acids. The CDR3 protein is CASSEMRLAGAYEQYF. CDR3 sequence (DNA): TGTGCCAGCAGTGAGATGCGTTTGGCGGGAGCCTACGAGCAGTACTTC.

V and J are TRBV15 and TRBJ2-7; possibly TRBD2 for D (6 bases). Germline values: CDR1 LNHNV, CDR2 YYDKDF (reference sequence). The CDR3 has 12 amino acids. The V gene lost 7 bases and the J gene lost 3 bases, with 10 bases spanning the gap. For the CDR3, the DNA is TGTGCCACCACCGGGGGTGGCTACGAGCAGTACTTC. It translates to CATTGGGYEQYF.

The chain is built from TRBV6-1 and TRBJ2-1; D remains ambiguous. This CDR3 has 14 amino acids. CDR1 and CDR2 (germline): MNHNS, SASEGT. Trimming took 3 bases from V and 2 from J, leaving 8 bases between them. This CDR3 is CASSEFSTYNEQFF. The CDR3 DNA reads TGTGCCAGCAGTGAGTTTAGCACCTACAATGAGCAGTTCTTC.

The chain is built from TRBV27 and TRBJ2-1, with TRBD1 as a possible D gene (5 bases). The CDR3 length is 16 residues. CDR1 is MNHEY and CDR2 is SMNVEV in the germline V gene (reference sequence). The V end was cut by 5 bases, the J end by 0 bases, with 14 bases between. The CDR3 is CASSPQGRSSYNEQFF. Here the CDR3 DNA reads TGTGCCAGCAGTCCCCAGGGCAGGAGCTCCTACAATGAGCAGTTCTTC.

This sequence joins TRBV6-5 and TRBJ1-1; unclear D gene. The germline V gene has CDR1 MNHEY and CDR2 SVGAGI. The germline V and J ends were trimmed by 6 bases and 4 bases, with 15 bases remaining between them. This CDR3 is 14 amino acids long. CDR3 DNA sequence: TGTGCCAGCAGGGGTCCCGGGATTGGCACTGAAGCTTTCTTT. It encodes CASRGPGIGTEAFF.

The gene calls are TRBV19 and TRBJ2-6, with 9 bases fitting TRBD1. CDR1 is LNHDA, CDR2 SQIVND, per germline (reference sequence). The CDR3 totals 16 residues. Losses at the gene ends were 6 bases for V and 3 bases for J; bases not matched to a gene: 6. The CDR3 sequence: CASRIQGAGGANVLTF. CDR3 DNA: TGTGCCAGTAGAATACAGGGGGCCGGTGGGGCCAACGTCCTGACTTTC.

This clone was detected only a few times. J is TRBJ2-3 and V is TRBV10-1; 8 bases map to TRBD1. The length of the CDR3 is 17 residues. The V gene's germline CDR1 is WNHNN and CDR2 SYGVQD (reference sequence). The V segment lost 2 bases and the J segment 0 bases; nucleotides outside the gene matches: 7. CDR3 in DNA: TGCGCCAGCAGTGAGGGGACAGGTCAATCTAGCACAGATACGCAGTATTTT. Protein: CASSEGTGQSSTDTQYF.

The V gene is TRBV28, the J gene TRBJ2-7, with D perhaps matching TRBD2 (6 bases). Germline CDR1 reads MDHEN; CDR2 reads SYDVKM. Trimming removed 11 bases at V and 0 bases at J, with 14 bases between. CDR3 length: 13 amino acids. The CDR3 DNA is TGTGCCGGACGGAGGGTCGGCTCCTACGAGCAGTACTTC. Its translation: CAGRRVGSYEQYF.

The chain links TRBV15 to TRBJ1-4; a weak D match, TRBD1 (5 bases). V was shortened by 0 bases and J by 0 bases, with 8 bases between the two germline ends. The CDR3 is made up of 16 amino acids. In germline, CDR1 is LNHNV, CDR2 YYDKDF (reference sequence). CDR3 protein: CATSRDLTATNEKLFF. As DNA, the CDR3 is TGTGCCACCAGCAGAGATTTGACAGCAACTAATGAAAAACTGTTTTTT. Full variable domain (missing parts from reference TRBV15 and TRBJ1-4): DAMVIQNPRYQVTQFGKPVTLSCSQTLNHNVMYWYQQKSSQAPKLLFHYYDKDFNNEADTPDNFQSRRPNTSFCFLDIRSPGLGDTAMYLCATSRDLTATNEKLFFGSGTQLSVL.

The genes are TRBV4-1 and TRBJ2-1; TRBD2 matches 8 bases. This CDR3 contains 17 residues. The trim removed 5 bases at V and 1 base at J, leaving 10 bases unmatched. Germline CDR1 reads MGHRA; CDR2 reads YSYEKL. The CDR3 nucleotides are TGCGCCAGCAGCTCGGGACGGGCGGGGGGATCCTACAATGAGCAGTTCTTC. Residues: CASSSGRAGGSYNEQFF.

The rearrangement joins TRBV29-1 to TRBJ2-7; perhaps TRBD2 as D (5 bases). Trimming took off 6 bases at V and 4 bases at J, with 16 bases between the two ends. Germline-derived CDR1 and CDR2 are SQVTM and ANQGSEA. CDR3 length: 13 residues. CDR3 nucleotide sequence: TGCAGCGTCGAACATAGTACTAGGTACGAGCAGTACTTC. Translated: CSVEHSTRYEQYF.

V usage is TRBV28 and J usage is TRBJ2-5; TRBD2 is a possible D gene (7 bases). The CDR3 has 16 residues. Per germline, CDR1 MDHEN and CDR2 SYDVKM. The V and J ends lost 5 bases and 1 base respectively, with 17 bases between them. CDR3: CASSPMLGGGQETQYF. CDR3 DNA sequence: TGTGCCAGCAGTCCTATGTTGGGAGGGGGCCAAGAGACCCAGTACTTC.

This clone was detected only a few times. The chain uses TRBV5-6 and TRBJ1-5, with D perhaps TRBD1 (6 bases). The CDR3 spans 17 residues. CDR1 and CDR2 from the germline V gene are SGHDT and YYEEEE. Trimming stripped 4 bases from V and 1 base from J, with 18 bases between. The CDR3 bases are TGTGCCAGCAGCCCGGGGGGCTGGGGGAGAAGCAATCAGCCCCAGCATTTT. Protein product: CASSPGGWGRSNQPQHF.

The CDR3 here is CASRRGVGLLETQYF. The DNA of the CDR3 is TGTGCCAGCAGGCGGGGGGTCGGACTACTAGAGACCCAGTACTTC. The rearrangement joins TRBV6-5 to TRBJ2-5; 8 nucleotides match TRBD2. There are 15 residues in the CDR3. Germline values: CDR1 MNHEY, CDR2 SVGAGI. V was pared by 6 bases and J by 4 bases, with 10 bases of the junction left unmatched.

This chain uses TRBV5-1 with TRBJ2-3; D gene uncertain. Germline loops: CDR1 SGHRS, CDR2 YFSETQ. The CDR3 has 14 residues. Trimming took 4 bases from V and 3 from J, leaving 12 bases between them. CDR3 sequence: CASSPPSVTDTQYF. The CDR3 coding sequence is TGCGCCAGCAGCCCGCCCAGCGTGACAGATACGCAGTATTTT.

The chain employs TRBV5-4 and TRBJ1-5, with D hard to call. The germline gives CDR1 SGHNT, CDR2 YYREEE (reference sequence). V shed 7 bases and J shed 3 bases, with 8 bases lying between them. The CDR3 extends over 12 amino acids. CDR3 DNA: TGTGCCAGCTCGGAGGACAATCAGCCCCAGCATTTT. Translating gives CASSEDNQPQHF.